This T cell receptor (beta chain) stems from a study of cytomegalovirus exposure and HLA in healthy donors. Profiling relied on immunoSEQ multiplex PCR, and the TCRdb table lists in-frame clones only, not all of them. The table includes approximately 140,000 clones, around 84% detected once. To note about this clone: Antigen unknown.

The CDR3 extends over 15 amino acids. Germline V gene sequence: CDR1 GTSNPN, CDR2 SVGIG (reference sequence). V dropped 0 bases and J dropped 3 bases, with 12 bases sitting between them. Study-level results: The study recorded fewer than 200 TCR beta chains that were cytomegalovirus-associated. One later analysis, an examination of the 120 validation repertoires, found that first-cohort TCR clusters tended to co-occur in them. Confirmation was obtained in vitro that three CMV-associated chains are specific for CMV antigens. It was reported that the classifier diagnosed cytomegalovirus status with high specificity and sensitivity in both the original and validation cohorts.

The sequence came from a man aged 18-30 years in good health and CMV-seropositive. The sample consisted of PBMCs. The rearrangement joins TRBV30 to TRBJ1-5; D gene unclear. Here the CDR3 DNA reads TGTGCCTGGAGTGTGGCGGGGAATAACAATCAGCCCCAGCATTTT. As protein: CAWSVAGNNNQPQHF.